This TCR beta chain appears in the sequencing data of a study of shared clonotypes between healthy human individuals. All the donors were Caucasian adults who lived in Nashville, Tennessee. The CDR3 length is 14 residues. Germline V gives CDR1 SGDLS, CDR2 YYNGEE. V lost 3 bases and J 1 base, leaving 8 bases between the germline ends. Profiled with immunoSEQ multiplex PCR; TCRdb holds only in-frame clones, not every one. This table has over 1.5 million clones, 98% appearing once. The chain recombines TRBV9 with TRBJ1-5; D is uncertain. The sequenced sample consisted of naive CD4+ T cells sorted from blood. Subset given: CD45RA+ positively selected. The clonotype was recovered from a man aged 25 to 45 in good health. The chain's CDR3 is CASSASSSNQPQHF. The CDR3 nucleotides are TGTGCCAGCAGCGCCTCGTCCAGCAATCAGCCCCAGCATTTT.